The 20 T cell receptor beta chains below all came from one sample that was sequenced in a study of shared clonotypes between healthy human individuals. TCRdb keeps only in-frame clones here, not all; method: immunoSEQ multiplex PCR. The repertoire holds about 1.1 million clones, with roughly 74% as singletons. The source material was memory CD4+ T cells from PBMCs. Subset defined: CD45RA-negative fraction. These receptors all stem from a man between 18 and 35 years old in good health. Some clones in this sample may be carry-over from other donors' samples.

This chain uses TRBV5-1 with TRBJ1-1; possible D gene TRBD1, 6 bases. V was trimmed by 7 bases and J by 2 bases, leaving 18 bases between them. Germline-derived CDR1 and CDR2 are SGHRS and YFSETQ. The CDR3 extends over 15 amino acids. The CDR3 reads CASGGTGQINTEAFF. The CDR3 bases are TGCGCCAGCGGGGGGACCGGACAGATTAACACTGAAGCTTTCTTT. Drawing the rest from reference TRBV5-1 and TRBJ1-1, the complete variable domain is KAGVTQTPRYLIKTRGQQVTLSCSPISGHRSVSWYQQTPGQGLQFLFEYFSETQRNKGNFPGRFSGRQFSNSRSEMNVSTLELGDSALYLCASGGTGQINTEAFFGQGTRLTVV.

The chain has TRBV2 and TRBJ1-5, with 7 bases matching TRBD1. This CDR3 comprises 14 residues. Germline V gene data show CDR1 as SNHLY and CDR2 as FYNNEI. The ends lost 4 bases at V and 6 bases at J; junction bases unmatched: 6. The CDR3 protein is CASSVEGAGQPQHF. CDR3 in DNA: TGTGCCAGCAGTGTGGAGGGGGCTGGTCAGCCCCAGCATTTT.

This clone was observed once. The chain couples TRBV27 to TRBJ2-1, with 7 positions matching TRBD1. J was trimmed by 8 bases and V by 4 bases; bases with no gene match: 11. CDR1 is MNHEY and CDR2 is SMNVEV in the germline V gene (reference sequence). This CDR3 is 15 amino acids long. The chain's CDR3 is CASSSPRQGHDEQFF. For the CDR3, the DNA is TGTGCCAGCAGTTCTCCCAGACAGGGACACGATGAGCAGTTCTTC.

The chain couples TRBV5-6 to TRBJ2-3; D call uncertain. V lost 1 base and J lost 1, with 10 bases in between. Germline CDR1 SGHDT, CDR2 YYEEEE. The CDR3 length is 15 residues. CDR3: CASSLRRTRTDTQYF. Here the CDR3 DNA reads TGTGCCAGCAGCTTGCGGCGGACCCGCACAGATACGCAGTATTTT.

V gene TRBV5-4 combines with J gene TRBJ2-2; 8 nucleotides agree with TRBD2. Germline V gene lookup returns CDR1 SGHNT and CDR2 YYREEE (reference sequence). The CDR3 is 15 residues long. Trimming removed 4 bases from V and 6 bases from J; junction bases left unmatched: 8. In DNA form, the CDR3 reads TGTGCCAGCAGCGCAGCGGGAGTAATCCCCGGGGAGCTGTTTTTT. Amino acids: CASSAAGVIPGELFF.

The chain uses TRBV7-2 and TRBJ1-5, with D perhaps TRBD1 (5 bases). The CDR3 is 13 amino acids. Trimming pared 1 base from V and 6 bases from J, leaving 7 bases between. Germline-derived CDR1 and CDR2 are SGHTA and FQGNSA. The CDR3 loop is CASSLGGGQPQHF. CDR3 nucleotides: TGTGCCAGCAGCTTAGGGGGCGGTCAGCCCCAGCATTTT.

On this clone itself: A much larger clone is a single base away; this may be a read error. This same CDR3 is encoded by further DNA sequences in the sample. The CDR3 region has the DNA TGTGCCAGCAGCCCCTCGACTAGCGGGAGCTACAATGAGCAGTTCTTC. It codes for CASSPSTSGSYNEQFF. V gene TRBV4-2 combines with J gene TRBJ2-1; 12 positions agree with TRBD2. The CDR3 is 16 residues long. Looked up from germline, CDR1 is LGHNA and CDR2 is YNFKEQ. V trimming: 4 bases; J trimming: 3 bases; junction bases outside the gene matches: 4.

The genes are TRBV9 and TRBJ2-7, with 9 bases aligning to TRBD1. In germline, CDR1 is SGDLS, CDR2 YYNGEE. The J segment lost 3 bases and the V segment lost 0 bases, leaving 10 bases of the junction unmatched. The CDR3 spans 17 residues. CDR3 bases: TGTGCCAGCAGCGTAGCCCCAGCGGACAGGGGAAGCTACGAGCAGTACTTC. This gives the protein CASSVAPADRGSYEQYF.

This clone has only a few counts. The V gene is TRBV10-2, the J gene TRBJ1-5, with D hard to call. The CDR3 sequence is 13 residues long. V was trimmed by 2 bases and J by 7 bases, leaving 9 bases between them. The V gene's germline CDR1 is WSHSY and CDR2 SAAADI. In DNA form, the CDR3 reads TGCGCCAGCAGTGAGATAGCGGGGCAGCCCCAGCATTTT. Encoded protein: CASSEIAGQPQHF.

A note on this clone: The same CDR3 can be traced to other DNA sequences in this sample. This sequence joins TRBV7-2 and TRBJ1-1, with unresolved D. Trimming removed 3 bases at V and 1 base at J, with 6 bases between. The CDR3 is 13 amino acids. Germline lookup yields CDR1 SGHTA and CDR2 FQGNSA. CDR3 nucleotides: TGTGCCAGCAGCTTGGGGAGGAACACTGAAGCTTTCTTT. It specifies CASSLGRNTEAFF.

The gene calls are TRBV5-1 and TRBJ2-1; D tentatively reads TRBD1 or TRBD2 (5 bases each). Per germline, CDR1 SGHRS and CDR2 YFSETQ. The CDR3 length is 16 residues. The germline V and J ends were trimmed by 4 bases and 4 bases, with 18 bases remaining between them. The CDR3 spells CASSPGPELGYNEQFF. In nucleotides, the CDR3 is TGCGCCAGCAGCCCGGGACCTGAACTCGGTTACAATGAGCAGTTCTTC.

This clone was found a few times. The V call is TRBV5-1, the J call TRBJ2-3; D may match TRBD1 or TRBD2 (5 bases each). CDR3 length: 13 residues. The V gene lost 7 bases and the J gene lost 2 bases, with 11 bases spanning the gap. The germline gives CDR1 SGHRS, CDR2 YFSETQ. The CDR3 is CASWDGYTDTQYF. CDR3 DNA sequence: TGCGCCAGCTGGGACGGCTACACAGATACGCAGTATTTT.

This clone was counted only a few times. The V call is TRBV30, the J call TRBJ2-7, with D possibly being TRBD1 or TRBD2 (6 bases each). Germline lookup yields CDR1 GTSNPN and CDR2 SVGIG (reference sequence). Deletions cut 0 bases from V and 6 bases from J, with 18 bases between. This CDR3 has 15 residues. The CDR3 DNA sequence: TGTGCCTGGAGTGTTCTTCTTTGGTGGGGGGCCGAGCAGTACTTC. Amino acid sequence: CAWSVLLWWGAEQYF.

This clone was picked up a small number of times. In DNA, the CDR3 is TGCGCCAGCAGTGAGTCGATTGATCTGAACACCGGGGAGCTGTTTTTT. This translates into CASSESIDLNTGELFF. The V and J genes are TRBV10-1 and TRBJ2-2; D is undetermined. Trimming shortened V by 0 bases and J by 1 base, and 9 bases separated the two germline ends. This CDR3 contains 16 residues. Germline values: CDR1 WNHNN, CDR2 SYGVQD (reference sequence).

There are a few counts of this clone. The gene calls are TRBV19 and TRBJ2-1; TRBD2 matches 9 bases. The CDR3 loop spans 15 amino acids. Germline CDR1 is LNHDA and CDR2 is SQIVND (reference sequence). After removal of 3 bases from V and 4 bases from J, the junction contained 4 bases not matched to a gene. CDR3 region: CASSMGGRGYNEQFF. The CDR3 nucleotides are TGTGCCAGTAGTATGGGCGGGAGGGGATACAATGAGCAGTTCTTC.

A word on this clone: The junction shows a germline mismatch at one end, possibly a read error. The V and J genes are TRBV29-1 and TRBJ2-7; 8 bases agree with TRBD2. Germline CDR1 SQVTM, CDR2 ANQGSEA. The CDR3 covers 13 residues. In DNA form, the CDR3 reads TGCAGCGTGGAAGCGGGAGCAACCTACGAGCAGTACTTC. Amino acids: CSVEAGATYEQYF.

V and J are TRBV7-2 and TRBJ2-1; 8 nucleotides align to TRBD1. The junction had 6 bases not matched to a gene; V was cut back by 4 bases and J by 7 bases. Germline V gene sequence: CDR1 SGHTA, CDR2 FQGNSA. This CDR3 is 14 amino acids long. The CDR3 is CASSSQGAQNEQFF. CDR3 in DNA: TGTGCCAGCAGCTCTCAGGGGGCGCAAAATGAGCAGTTCTTC.

The V gene is TRBV7-7, the J gene TRBJ2-5, with 13 bases that match TRBD2. After removal of 4 bases from V and 4 bases from J, the junction contained 12 bases not matched to a gene. The CDR3 has 18 residues. Germline values: CDR1 SSHAT, CDR2 FNYEAQ (reference sequence). In DNA, the CDR3 is TGTGCCAGCAGCTACGGGACTAGCGGGACTCCATTCATAGAGACCCAGTACTTC. Translation gives CASSYGTSGTPFIETQYF.

This chain uses TRBV5-1 with TRBJ1-2; D perhaps matches TRBD1 (6 bases). The CDR3 length is 14 residues. Germline loops: CDR1 SGHRS, CDR2 YFSETQ. Between the trimmed V and J ends, which lost 0 bases and 5 bases, there was a span of 11 bases. The CDR3 nucleotides are TGCGCCAGCAGCTTGGACAGGGCGAGATATGGCTACACCTTC. Its protein product is CASSLDRARYGYTF. The full variable domain, rest sourced from reference TRBV5-1 and TRBJ1-2, is KAGVTQTPRYLIKTRGQQVTLSCSPISGHRSVSWYQQTPGQGLQFLFEYFSETQRNKGNFPGRFSGRQFSNSRSEMNVSTLELGDSALYLCASSLDRARYGYTFGSGTRLTVV.

J is TRBJ2-5 and V is TRBV28; 10 nucleotides line up with TRBD1. The CDR3 extends over 17 amino acids. The germline V gene has CDR1 MDHEN and CDR2 SYDVKM. The V segment lost 9 bases and the J segment 5 bases; nucleotides outside the gene matches: 18. CDR3 residues: CASKVYEGGTGAETQYF. CDR3 coding DNA: TGTGCCAGTAAAGTTTATGAGGGGGGGACAGGGGCCGAGACCCAGTACTTC.